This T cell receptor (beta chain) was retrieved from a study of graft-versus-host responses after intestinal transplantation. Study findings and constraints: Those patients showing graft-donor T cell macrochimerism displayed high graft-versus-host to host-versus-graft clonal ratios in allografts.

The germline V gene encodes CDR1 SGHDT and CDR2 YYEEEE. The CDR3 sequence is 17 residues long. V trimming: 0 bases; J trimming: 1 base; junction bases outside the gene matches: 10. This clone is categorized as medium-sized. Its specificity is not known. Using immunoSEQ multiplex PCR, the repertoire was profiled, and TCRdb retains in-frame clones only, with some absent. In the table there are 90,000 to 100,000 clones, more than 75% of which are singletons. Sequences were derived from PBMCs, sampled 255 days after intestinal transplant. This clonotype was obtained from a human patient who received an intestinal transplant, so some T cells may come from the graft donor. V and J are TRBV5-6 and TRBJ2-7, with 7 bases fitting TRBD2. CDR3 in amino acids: CASSLGTSSRFSYEQYF. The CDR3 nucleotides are TGTGCCAGCAGCTTGGGGACTAGTTCAAGATTTTCCTACGAGCAGTACTTC.